This T cell receptor (beta chain) was identified during a study of T cells in localized non-small cell lung cancer. The study, taken as a whole, reports: One tumor region alone was sequenced, and heterogeneity therefore remains possible.

From its first to its last residue, the CDR3 has 16 amino acids. On this clone itself: Its target is not known. Because the CDR3's place on the DNA is in doubt, the DNA is left out and the CDR3 is given as listed by TCRdb.

TCRdb's table, derived via immunoSEQ multiplex PCR, lists solely in-frame clones and lacks some. The sample has about 2,700 clones; approximately 25% are singletons. The source of this sequence is a male donor at least 60 years old with stage I lung adenocarcinoma. The chain couples TRBV7-5 to TRBJ2-1; TRBD2, the table's D call, was not compared with the DNA. TRBV7-5 is a recognized pseudogene. The material was lung tumor tissue, obtained before any cancer treatment. The CDR3 reads CASSFGGGTTYNEQFF.